Below, 27 T cell receptor beta chains from the same sample are listed, as sequenced in a study of blood T cell repertoires in COVID-19. TCRdb keeps only in-frame clones here, not all; method: immunoSEQ multiplex PCR. The profile shows roughly 230,000 clones, around 91% of them singletons. Sequencing input: peripheral blood. The origin of the receptors is a woman in her sixties with COVID-19, enrolled during active disease.

The chain combines TRBV5-4 with TRBJ1-2; D may be TRBD1 (5 bases). From germline, CDR1 is SGHNT and CDR2 YYREEE (reference sequence). The CDR3 loop spans 17 amino acids. V lost 0 bases and J lost 4, with 19 bases in between. Written as DNA, the CDR3 is TGTGCCAGCAGCTTGGGTGGGGCCGTCCTCAGTAGCTATGGCTACACCTTC. Encoded protein: CASSLGGAVLSSYGYTF.

The chain recombines TRBV6-5 with TRBJ1-1, with TRBD1 identical over 8 bases. The V gene's germline CDR1 is MNHEY and CDR2 SVGAGI. This CDR3 has 14 amino acids. V lost 8 bases, J lost 4 bases, and 9 bases stayed unmatched. The CDR3 bases are TGTGCCAGCCTCCTGGACAGGGTAGGCACTGAAGCTTTCTTT. It translates to CASLLDRVGTEAFF.

The rearrangement uses TRBV3-1 (or the pseudogene TRBV3-2) and TRBJ1-5; no clear D gene. The CDR3 covers 13 residues. Germline V CDR1 and CDR2: LGHDT, YNNKEL (reference sequence). V was pared by 3 bases and J by 7 bases, with 10 bases between. CDR3 coding DNA: TGTGCCAGCAGCCAGTCCCCGGAGCAGCCCCAGCATTTT. Residues: CASSQSPEQPQHF.

This chain connects TRBV5-6 to TRBJ2-1; D is ambiguous. Germline CDR1 reads SGHDT; CDR2 reads YYEEEE. The CDR3 is 13 residues long. Deletions cut 2 bases from V and 8 bases from J, with 11 bases between. Written as DNA, the CDR3 is TGTGCCAGCAGCTTTCTTTCAGGCTATGAGCAGTTCTTC. This translates into CASSFLSGYEQFF.

This clone was observed a single time. In DNA form, the CDR3 reads TGTGCCTGGAGTGTTGGGGACACGGGCCTTGGGGGCTACACCTTC. It encodes CAWSVGDTGLGGYTF. The chain joins TRBV30 to TRBJ1-2; perhaps TRBD1 as D (6 bases). Germline V gives CDR1 GTSNPN, CDR2 SVGIG (reference sequence). V lost 0 bases and J 8 bases, leaving 19 bases between the germline ends. The CDR3 length is 15 residues.

The V and J genes are TRBV19 and TRBJ2-1, with a weak D call TRBD1 (6 bases). CDR1 is LNHDA and CDR2 is SQIVND in the germline V gene (reference sequence). This CDR3 has 14 amino acids. Trimming left V 9 bases short and J 1 base short, with 13 bases between. The CDR3 sequence is CASQQGGSYNEQFF. The CDR3 region has the DNA TGTGCCAGCCAACAGGGTGGGTCCTACAATGAGCAGTTCTTC.

The CDR3, as DNA: TGTGCCAGCAGCCAAGGAGGAGTAGCGGGGGACACCGGGGAGCTGTTTTTT. It specifies CASSQGGVAGDTGELFF. The chain employs TRBV3-1 (or the pseudogene TRBV3-2) and TRBJ2-2; 9 bases agree with TRBD2. The ends lost 1 base at V and 3 bases at J; junction bases unmatched: 6. This CDR3 spans 17 amino acids. Germline lookup yields CDR1 LGHDT and CDR2 YNNKEL (reference sequence).

V and J are TRBV7-2 and TRBJ2-5; TRBD2 matches at 10 bases. The CDR3 extends over 16 amino acids. The V and J ends lost 4 bases and 9 bases, in that order; junction bases with no gene match: 14. In germline, CDR1 is SGHTA, CDR2 FQGNSA. The DNA for the CDR3 is TGTGCCAGCAGCTCGCAAGGGGCTAGCGGGGGTAAGGCCCAGTACTTC. Its translation: CASSSQGASGGKAQYF.

DNA for the CDR3: TGTGCCATCAGTGAGTATGGAGGGGGCCCTGGCTACACCTTC. Its translation is CAISEYGGGPGYTF. V is TRBV10-3 and J is TRBJ1-2, with TRBD1 matching 7 bases. CDR1 and CDR2 (germline): ENHRY, SYGVKD. V lost 1 base to trimming and J lost 7 bases; unmatched junction nucleotides: 6. The CDR3 runs to 14 residues.

CDR3 amino acids: CASRKQGAGSYNEQFF. The CDR3 DNA reads as TGTGCCAGCAGAAAGCAGGGGGCAGGCTCCTACAATGAGCAGTTCTTC. The chain has TRBV27 and TRBJ2-1, with 8 bases fitting TRBD1. V was clipped by 6 bases and J by 0 bases; unmatched bases: 7. Germline CDR1 reads MNHEY; CDR2 reads SMNVEV (reference sequence). The CDR3 spans 16 residues.

This clone was counted only a few times. The chain links TRBV18 to TRBJ1-1, with TRBD1 matching over 8 bases. The CDR3 sequence is 15 residues long. The V gene's germline CDR1 is KGHSH and CDR2 LQKENI. V dropped 2 bases and J dropped 9; count of bases not matched to a gene: 11. CDR3 region: CASSPSLDRADKAFF. The CDR3 DNA reads as TGTGCCAGCTCACCAAGTCTGGACAGGGCAGACAAAGCTTTCTTT.

This rearrangement joins TRBV4-2 to TRBJ2-5; 8 nucleotides agree with TRBD1. V lost 0 bases, J lost 4 bases, and 4 bases stayed unmatched. The CDR3 is 15 residues long. The V gene's germline CDR1 is LGHNA and CDR2 YNFKEQ. The CDR3, as DNA: TGTGCCAGCAGCCAAGAAGGTACAGGGGGAGAGACCCAGTACTTC. Translation: CASSQEGTGGETQYF.

The chain has TRBV7-2 and TRBJ2-5; tentatively, D is TRBD1 (6 bases). The V end lost 5 bases, the J end lost 3 bases, and 25 bases lay between the germline ends. The length of the CDR3 is 18 residues. Germline V CDR1 and CDR2: SGHTA, FQGNSA. CDR3 in amino acids: CASSPHRPQGWREETQYF. The DNA of the CDR3 is TGTGCCAGCAGCCCCCACCGCCCACAGGGCTGGAGAGAAGAGACCCAGTACTTC. Complete variable domain (other parts from reference TRBV7-2 and TRBJ2-5): GAGVSQSPSNKVTEKGKDVELRCDPISGHTALYWYRQSLGQGLEFLIYFQGNSAPDKSGLPSDRFSAERTGGSVSTLTIQRTQQEDSAVYLCASSPHRPQGWREETQYFGPGTRLLVL.

The sample holds a few counts of this clone. The chain combines TRBV7-9 with TRBJ1-4, with 7 bases fitting TRBD1. Germline V gene lookup returns CDR1 SEHNR and CDR2 FQNEAQ (reference sequence). CDR3 length: 16 amino acids. J gave up 8 bases and V 7 bases, and 16 bases lay outside the gene matches. CDR3 sequence reads: CASIRVPTGLGEKLFF. In nucleotides, the CDR3 is TGTGCCAGCATACGTGTCCCGACAGGGCTGGGAGAAAAACTGTTTTTT.

The genes are TRBV30 and TRBJ1-2; D might be TRBD1 (6 bases). The CDR3 loop spans 14 amino acids. Germline CDR1 reads GTSNPN; CDR2 reads SVGIG (reference sequence). V was trimmed by 3 bases and J by 4 bases, leaving 15 bases between them. CDR3 region: CAWRVQGPAYGYTF. The CDR3 DNA sequence: TGTGCCTGGAGGGTTCAGGGGCCCGCCTATGGCTACACCTTC.

The chain employs TRBV6-2 or TRBV6-3 and TRBJ1-2; the match to TRBD1 covers 10 bases. Per germline, CDR1 MNHEY and CDR2 SVGEGT. CDR3 length equals 15 residues. Germline trimming cut 2 bases from V and 4 bases from J; bases unmatched to any gene: 4. The CDR3 loop reads CASSYATGGSYGYTF. DNA of the CDR3: TGTGCCAGCAGTTACGCGACAGGGGGCAGCTATGGCTACACCTTC.

The chain links TRBV4-2 to TRBJ1-2, with 9 positions matching TRBD1. The V and J ends lost 2 bases and 8 bases, in that order; junction bases with no gene match: 12. Germline V gene lookup returns CDR1 LGHNA and CDR2 YNFKEQ. The CDR3 covers 16 residues. The CDR3 sequence: CASSQFRDRVTGGYTF. CDR3 nucleotide sequence: TGTGCCAGCAGCCAATTCCGGGACAGGGTTACGGGAGGCTACACCTTC.

The chain combines TRBV19 with TRBJ2-1; TRBD1 matches at 11 bases. The CDR3 consists of 14 residues. J gave up 6 bases and V 5 bases, and 3 bases lay outside the gene matches. Germline V gene data show CDR1 as LNHDA and CDR2 as SQIVND (reference sequence). As DNA, the CDR3 is TGTGCCAGTAGTCGCGGGACAGGGGGCAATGAGCAGTTCTTC. Protein: CASSRGTGGNEQFF.

The chain carries TRBV15 and TRBJ2-5; D possibly corresponds to TRBD2 (5 bases). CDR1 is LNHNV and CDR2 is YYDKDF in the germline V gene (reference sequence). This CDR3 region has 15 residues. V dropped 0 bases and J dropped 4 bases, with 12 bases sitting between them. The DNA of the CDR3 is TGTGCCACCAGCAGAGACAGTGGAGGCGGAGAGACCCAGTACTTC. Translation: CATSRDSGGGETQYF.

The chain employs TRBV7-2 and TRBJ1-1; D call uncertain. This CDR3 is built from 13 residues. Trimming removed 3 bases at V and 5 bases at J, with 10 bases between. Germline CDR1 is SGHTA and CDR2 is FQGNSA. CDR3 amino acids: CASSFGVRTEAFF. CDR3 nucleotides: TGTGCCAGCAGCTTCGGGGTACGGACTGAAGCTTTCTTT.

The V gene is TRBV11-3, the J gene TRBJ2-2; TRBD1 aligns across 7 bases. The germline gives CDR1 SGHNT, CDR2 YENEEA. This CDR3 is 13 amino acids long. J was trimmed by 6 bases and V by 6 bases; bases with no gene match: 4. CDR3 DNA sequence: TGTGCCAGCAGTCAGGGGGATCCCGGGGAGCTGTTTTTT. Its protein product is CASSQGDPGELFF.

J is TRBJ2-7 and V is TRBV19; 8 nucleotides agree with TRBD1. CDR3 length equals 14 residues. Trimming took 10 bases from V and 2 from J; bases not matched to a gene: 10. Per germline, CDR1 LNHDA and CDR2 SQIVND (reference sequence). The CDR3 nucleotides are TGTGCCACCACAGAGACAGGGGCCCCCTACGAGCAGTACTTC. As protein: CATTETGAPYEQYF.

The V and J genes are TRBV5-1 and TRBJ1-1; D is possibly TRBD1 (6 bases). CDR3 length: 15 residues. CDR1 is SGHRS, CDR2 YFSETQ, per germline. Trimming removed 4 bases at V and 2 bases at J, with 15 bases between. This CDR3 is CASSLNQGRNTEAFF. The DNA of the CDR3 is TGCGCCAGCAGCCTGAACCAGGGGCGAAACACTGAAGCTTTCTTT.

This chain uses TRBV6-5 with TRBJ1-5; D uncertain. The CDR3 spans 13 residues. V lost 6 bases to trimming and J lost 1 base, with 7 bases between them. Germline V gene lookup returns CDR1 MNHEY and CDR2 SVGAGI. The CDR3 is CASRPGSNQPQHF. The CDR3 region has the DNA TGTGCCAGCAGGCCGGGGAGCAATCAGCCCCAGCATTTT.

The V call is TRBV7-2, the J call TRBJ2-7; TRBD1 matches 10 bases. Trimming at V came to 1 base and at J to 2 bases, leaving 8 bases not matched to a gene. This CDR3 spans 17 amino acids. Germline CDR1 SGHTA, CDR2 FQGNSA. CDR3 nucleotide sequence: TGTGCCAGCAGCTTAGAAAGGGTCGGGACAGGGGCCTACGAGCAGTACTTC. This gives the protein CASSLERVGTGAYEQYF.

This clone was found once. This chain uses TRBV2 with TRBJ1-1; D unclear. Germline V gene sequence: CDR1 SNHLY, CDR2 FYNNEI. The CDR3 sequence is 13 residues long. V shed 6 bases and J shed 0 bases, with 8 bases lying between them. The CDR3 protein is CASSVYLNTEAFF. CDR3 in DNA: TGTGCCAGCAGCGTTTACTTGAACACTGAAGCTTTCTTT. The whole variable domain, remainder taken from reference TRBV2 and TRBJ1-1, is EPEVTQTPSHQVTQMGQEVILRCVPISNHLYFYWYRQILGQKVEFLVSFYNNEISEKSEIFDDQFSVERPDGSNFTLKIRSTKLEDSAMYFCASSVYLNTEAFFGQGTRLTVV.

The chain has TRBV7-2 and TRBJ2-2, with TRBD1 identical over 8 bases. Germline loops: CDR1 SGHTA, CDR2 FQGNSA. CDR3 length: 16 residues. Unmatched junction bases numbered 11, after V lost 5 bases and J lost 6 bases. CDR3 region: CASSPYSGGMAGELFF. The CDR3 nucleotides are TGTGCCAGCAGCCCGTATTCAGGGGGCATGGCCGGGGAGCTGTTTTTT.